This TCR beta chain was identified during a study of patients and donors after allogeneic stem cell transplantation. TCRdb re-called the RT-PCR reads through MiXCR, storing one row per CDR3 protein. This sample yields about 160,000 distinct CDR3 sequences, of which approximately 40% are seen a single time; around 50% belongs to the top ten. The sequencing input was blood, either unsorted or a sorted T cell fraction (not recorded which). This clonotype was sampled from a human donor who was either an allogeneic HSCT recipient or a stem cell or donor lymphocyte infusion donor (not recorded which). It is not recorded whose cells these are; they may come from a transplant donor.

The CDR3 nucleotides are TGTGCCAGCAGCTTGGTTGTCCGGACAGGGGACTATGGCTACACCTTC. Its protein is CASSLVVRTGDYGYTF. The chain uses TRBV5-5 and TRBJ1-2, with 9 bases lining up with TRBD1. Germline V gene data show CDR1 as SGHKS and CDR2 as YYEKEE (reference sequence). This CDR3 is built from 16 residues. V was clipped by 0 bases and J by 3 bases; unmatched bases: 6.